Each of the 22 T cell receptor beta chains below was sequenced from the same sample in a study of vaccination and CD4 T cells after COVID-19. Indicated treatment: approximately 9-day PBMC culture with coronavirus spike peptide pools or control peptides (ViraFEST assay). Oncomine TCR Beta short-read sequencing was applied to DNA from cultured CD4+ T cells. TCRdb used MiXCR to reprocess the PCR reads, holding one entry per CDR3 protein. Seen here are fewer than 15,000 distinct CDR3 sequences, approximately 55% observed once, and the top ten hold 3.5% to 5%. Their specific antigens are unknown. Source: CD4+ T cells from blood, cultured in vitro, taken before SARS-CoV-2 vaccination. Every receptor here comes from a human donor who had recovered from COVID-19.

The rearrangement links TRBV20-1 to TRBJ1-5; D is ambiguous. Between the trimmed V and J ends, which lost 3 bases and 8 bases, there was a span of 20 bases. Germline CDR1 is DFQATT and CDR2 is SNEGSKA (reference sequence). The CDR3 extends over 15 amino acids. CDR3 protein: CSASRVAGQWEPQHF. The CDR3 nucleotides read TGCAGTGCTAGCCGTGTAGCAGGTCAATGGGAGCCCCAGCATTTT.

This chain links TRBV12-3 or TRBV12-4 with TRBJ2-3; 8 bases are a match to TRBD1. The CDR3 sequence is 14 residues long. The V and J ends lost 3 bases and 3 bases, in that order; junction bases with no gene match: 2. The CDR3, as DNA: TGTGCCAGCAGTTTTCAGGGGGCGACAGATACGCAGTATTTT. The encoded protein is CASSFQGATDTQYF.

This clonotype was counted only a few times. The chain is built from TRBV20-1 and TRBJ1-5; D may be TRBD1 (6 bases). The CDR3 extends over 15 amino acids. V was shortened by 2 bases and J by 3 bases, with 14 bases between the two germline ends. In germline, CDR1 is DFQATT, CDR2 SNEGSKA (reference sequence). CDR3 sequence: CSARNPGQPNQPQHF. For the CDR3, the DNA is TGCAGTGCTAGAAACCCCGGACAGCCCAATCAGCCCCAGCATTTT.

The J gene is TRBJ2-7, the V gene TRBV10-3, with 12 bases lining up with TRBD2. Germline CDR1 reads ENHRY; CDR2 reads SYGVKD. The J segment lost 5 bases and the V segment lost 6 bases, leaving 8 bases of the junction unmatched. The CDR3 is made up of 15 amino acids. CDR3 sequence reads: CAISDGLAGQDEQYF. CDR3 DNA: TGTGCCATCAGCGACGGACTAGCGGGACAAGACGAGCAGTACTTC.

The chain combines TRBV20-1 with TRBJ2-3; maybe TRBD2 (7 bases). Per germline, CDR1 DFQATT and CDR2 SNEGSKA (reference sequence). Deletions cut 0 bases from V and 0 bases from J, with 22 bases between. The CDR3 is 19 residues long. The CDR3 coding sequence is TGCAGTGCTAGAGATATACGACCACAGGGAGGGGCTAGCACAGATACGCAGTATTTT. This sequence encodes CSARDIRPQGGASTDTQYF.

This clonotype has more than one count but fewer than ten. The chain recombines TRBV20-1 with TRBJ2-3; D is unresolved. V dropped 5 bases and J dropped 3 bases, with 15 bases sitting between them. This CDR3 has 14 residues. Germline V gene sequence: CDR1 DFQATT, CDR2 SNEGSKA (reference sequence). The CDR3, as DNA: TGCAGTGCTTCCGGGCCGAGAGTAACAGATACGCAGTATTTT. This encodes CSASGPRVTDTQYF.

In this sample, this clonotype turned up a few times. The chain recombines TRBV19 with TRBJ1-1; TRBD1 matches 11 bases. The CDR3 consists of 15 residues. Per germline, CDR1 LNHDA and CDR2 SQIVND (reference sequence). Trimming took 6 bases from V and 4 from J; bases not matched to a gene: 7. The CDR3 loop reads CASRWTGGMGTEAFF. The CDR3 nucleotides are TGTGCCAGTAGATGGACAGGGGGCATGGGCACTGAAGCTTTCTTT.

This clonotype showed up just once. The chain joins TRBV7-6 to TRBJ2-7, with TRBD2 as a possible D gene (5 bases). The V gene's germline CDR1 is SGHVS and CDR2 FNYEAQ. CDR3 size: 13 residues. V was clipped by 1 base and J by 6 bases, with 10 bases between them. The CDR3 bases are TGTGCCAGCAGCTTAGGTACTAGTGCCGAGCAGTACTTC. Translated: CASSLGTSAEQYF.

The chain carries TRBV12-3 or TRBV12-4 and TRBJ2-3; D remains ambiguous. V was shortened by 5 bases and J by 6 bases, with 9 bases between the two germline ends. The CDR3 totals 12 residues. Here the CDR3 reads CASSRLADTQYF. The CDR3 DNA reads as TGTGCCAGCAGTCGACTCGCGGATACGCAGTATTTT.

CDR3 DNA sequence: TGTGCCAGCAGCCCCCCAGGGGACGAGCAGTACTTC. It yields the protein CASSPPGDEQYF. The chain combines TRBV12-1 with TRBJ2-7; the DNA was not compared with TRBD1, the D call given in the table. TRBV12-1 is described as a pseudogene. The CDR3 totals 12 residues.

This chain uses TRBV28 with TRBJ1-3, with a tentative D call TRBD1 (6 bases). This CDR3 comprises 15 residues. CDR1 and CDR2 from the germline V gene are MDHEN and SYDVKM. Trimming stripped 5 bases from V and 0 bases from J, with 11 bases between. The DNA of the CDR3 is TGTGCCAGCAGTCCCACAGGGCGCTCTGGAAACACCATATATTTT. It yields the protein CASSPTGRSGNTIYF.

This chain connects TRBV24-1 to TRBJ2-5; the D gene is possibly TRBD1 (5 bases). The germline gives CDR1 KGHDR, CDR2 SFDVKD. The CDR3 has 13 residues. Trimming shortened V by 4 bases and J by 1 base, and 6 bases separated the two germline ends. CDR3 sequence reads: CATSDRAQETQYF. The CDR3 DNA reads as TGTGCCACCAGTGACAGGGCCCAAGAGACCCAGTACTTC.

CDR3 residues: CASTRAAAFLDEQFF. CDR3 nucleotide sequence: TGTGCCAGCACCCGAGCCGCTGCTTTTCTGGATGAGCAGTTCTTC. This chain connects TRBV7-6 to TRBJ2-1; no clear D gene. CDR1 and CDR2 (germline): SGHVS, FNYEAQ. The CDR3 extends over 15 amino acids. With 7 bases removed from V and 8 bases from J, the gap between germline ends came to 21 bases.

This chain uses TRBV20-1 with TRBJ1-5, with TRBD1 identical over 7 bases. Germline V gene data show CDR1 as DFQATT and CDR2 as SNEGSKA (reference sequence). The CDR3 extends over 12 amino acids. The ends lost 6 bases at V and 5 bases at J; junction bases unmatched: 4. The CDR3 here is CSARQGDQPQHF. The CDR3 DNA sequence: TGCAGTGCGCGGCAGGGGGATCAGCCCCAGCATTTT.

The rearrangement links TRBV7-2 to TRBJ2-5; 10 bases map to TRBD2. The V gene end was trimmed by 6 bases and the J gene end by 2 bases; junction bases not matched to a gene: 0. CDR1 is SGHTA and CDR2 is FQGNSA in the germline V gene. The CDR3 contains 13 residues. In nucleotides, the CDR3 is TGTGCCAGCAGACTAGCGGGACAAGAGACCCAGTACTTC. Its protein is CASRLAGQETQYF.

The chain carries TRBV5-4 and TRBJ2-3; maybe TRBD2 (6 bases). This CDR3 has 16 amino acids. Germline CDR1 and CDR2: SGHNT and YYREEE (reference sequence). Deletions cut 0 bases from V and 1 base from J, with 12 bases between. In DNA form, the CDR3 reads TGTGCCAGCAGCTTGGGTTTGGGAGGCGGCACAGATACGCAGTATTTT. It yields the protein CASSLGLGGGTDTQYF.

The sample holds one count of this clonotype. The rearrangement links TRBV9 to TRBJ2-7; 8 bases align to TRBD1. Germline-derived CDR1 and CDR2 are SGDLS and YYNGEE. The CDR3 length is 15 residues. The V and J ends lost 4 bases and 2 bases, in that order; junction bases with no gene match: 8. The CDR3 loop reads CASSTGTGGTYEQYF. The CDR3 DNA sequence: TGTGCCAGCAGCACCGGGACAGGAGGGACCTACGAGCAGTACTTC.

The V call is TRBV30, the J call TRBJ2-5; 11 nucleotides agree with TRBD2. V shed 7 bases and J 4 bases; nucleotides not matched to a gene: 8. CDR3 length: 14 residues. In germline, CDR1 is GTSNPN, CDR2 SVGIG (reference sequence). DNA of the CDR3: TGTGCCTATAGCGGGGGGGGCCCCCCAGAGACCCAGTACTTC. As protein: CAYSGGGPPETQYF.

The rearrangement joins TRBV21-1 to TRBJ1-1; the D call in the table, TRBD1, was not verified against the DNA. TRBV21-1 is assigned pseudogene status. There are 16 residues in the CDR3. The CDR3 sequence is CASRTNRDSLNTEAFF. The CDR3, as DNA: TGTGCCAGCAGGACTAACCGGGACAGCCTGAACACTGAAGCTTTCTTT.

This rearrangement joins TRBV19 to TRBJ2-6; TRBD1 matches 8 bases. This CDR3 has 17 amino acids. The J segment lost 0 bases and the V segment lost 5 bases, leaving 6 bases of the junction unmatched. Per germline, CDR1 LNHDA and CDR2 SQIVND (reference sequence). DNA for the CDR3: TGTGCCAGTAGTGTGGGGACAGGAAGCTCTGGGGCCAACGTCCTGACTTTC. The encoded protein is CASSVGTGSSGANVLTF.

V gene TRBV12-3 or TRBV12-4 combines with J gene TRBJ1-1; unclear D gene. The length of the CDR3 is 14 residues. V shed 5 bases and J shed 7 bases, with 17 bases lying between them. CDR3 region: CASSPGPRSFEAFF. The CDR3 bases are TGTGCCAGCAGTCCCGGGCCTCGCTCTTTTGAAGCTTTCTTT.

Only a few counts were recorded for this clonotype. The genes are TRBV6-2 or TRBV6-3 and TRBJ1-2; D unclear. Trimming left V 10 bases short and J 3 bases short, with 15 bases between. Per germline, CDR1 MNHEY and CDR2 SVGEGT. CDR3 length equals 13 residues. The CDR3 sequence is CATHLGGDYGYTF. CDR3 coding DNA: TGTGCCACCCATCTAGGCGGGGACTATGGCTACACCTTC.